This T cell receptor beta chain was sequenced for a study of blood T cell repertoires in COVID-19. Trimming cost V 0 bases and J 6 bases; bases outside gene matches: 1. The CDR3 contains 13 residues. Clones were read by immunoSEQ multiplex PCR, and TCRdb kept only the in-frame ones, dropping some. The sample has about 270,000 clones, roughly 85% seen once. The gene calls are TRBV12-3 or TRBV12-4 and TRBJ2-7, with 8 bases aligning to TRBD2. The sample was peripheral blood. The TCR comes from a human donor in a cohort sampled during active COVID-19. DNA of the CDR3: TGTGCCAGCAGTTTAGCTGCGGGGGGCGAGCAGTACTTC. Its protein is CASSLAAGGEQYF.